A selection of T cell receptor beta chains follows, all from one sample in a study of blood T cells in healthy people across ages. TCRdb recomputed calls from the 5' RACE reads with MiXCR, one row per CDR3 protein. This sample yields about 290,000 distinct CDR3 sequences, of which 27% are seen a single time; approximately 28% belongs to the top ten. Sample: blood. All receptors derive from an older woman in good health. The CDR3 runs from the conserved cysteine through the conserved F or W. Each record gives: V gene, J gene, clone size, D gene, CDR3 DNA, CDR3 protein. The D gene is left open where the match is weak. The listing skips clone size in some rows; elsewhere it reads once, few, many or a size class.

>TRBV27|TRBJ2-5|medium-sized|NA
TGTGCCAGCAGTCCCCTAAAAGGGATGGAGACCCAGTACTTC
CASSPLKGMETQYF
>TRBV18|TRBJ2-5|many|TRBD2
TGTGCCAGCTCAGCGGGAGTCGGAGAGACCCAGTACTTC
CASSAGVGETQYF
>TRBV12-3/TRBV12-4|TRBJ2-1|NA|TRBD1
TGTGCCAGCAGTGCGGACAGGGGGCACAGGGATGAGCAGTTCTTC
CASSADRGHRDEQFF
>TRBV5-1|TRBJ2-7|NA|TRBD1
TGCGCCAGCAGCTTGAGCGGACAGGGGGCAAGCGAGCAGTACTTC
CASSLSGQGASEQYF
>TRBV6-2/TRBV6-3|TRBJ2-3|few|NA
TGTGCCAGCAGTCGATTAGAAGGCACAGATACGCAGTATTTT
CASSRLEGTDTQYF
>TRBV7-9|TRBJ2-5|many|TRBD2
TGTGCCAGCAGCTTAGACCTAGCGGGAAAAGAGACCCAGTACTTC
CASSLDLAGKETQYF
>TRBV6-5|TRBJ2-2|few|NA
TGTGCCAGCAGTTCCAAAACCGGGGAGCTGTTTTTT
CASSSKTGELFF
>TRBV27|TRBJ1-3|few|TRBD1
TGTGCCAGCAGTCGGGACAGGGTTGGAAACACCATATATTTT
CASSRDRVGNTIYF
>TRBV28|TRBJ2-3|many|TRBD2
TGTGCCAGCAGTTTAGGTGCGGGAGTTGATACGCAGTATTTT
CASSLGAGVDTQYF
>TRBV5-1|TRBJ2-7|few|NA
TGCGCCAGCAGCCCAACAACAGGGAGGCTCGGCGAGCAGTACTTC
CASSPTTGRLGEQYF
>TRBV9|TRBJ2-4|few|TRBD2
TGTGCCAGCAGCGTAGAGGGATCGCTAGCGGGAGGAAGCCTAGCCAAAAACATTCAGTACTTC
CASSVEGSLAGGSLAKNIQYF
>TRBV5-1|TRBJ1-1|few|NA
TGCGCCAGCAGCTTACTCAATGTCCCGAACACTGAAGCTTTCTTT
CASSLLNVPNTEAFF
>TRBV6-1|TRBJ2-1|NA|TRBD2
TGTGCCAGCTTGGGCGGGAGGGCCTATGGTGAGCAGTTCTTC
CASLGGRAYGEQFF
>TRBV28|TRBJ1-2|many|NA
TGTGCCAGCAGTCCCCCCGGGGAGAGATACTATGGCTACACCTTC
CASSPPGERYYGYTF
>TRBV7-3|TRBJ1-1|NA|NA
TGTGCCAGCAGCTTATATGGGGGGACTGAAGCTTTCTTT
CASSLYGGTEAFF
>TRBV7-7|TRBJ2-7|NA|TRBD2
TGTGCTAGCAGCCCTGGGGTGTCTCTAGCGGGAGTCGAGCAGTACTTC
CASSPGVSLAGVEQYF
>TRBV5-1|TRBJ2-5|NA|TRBD2
TGCGCCAGCAGCTTAGGACTAGTTTGGGAGACCCAGTACTTC
CASSLGLVWETQYF
>TRBV20-1|TRBJ1-5|few|TRBD1
TGCAGTGCTAGGGAGGGGACAGCCGATAATCAGCCCCAGCATTTT
CSAREGTADNQPQHF
>TRBV14|TRBJ2-4|few|TRBD2
TGTGCCAGCAGCTCCGGACTAGCGGGAGGGCCCAAAAACATTCAGTACTTC
CASSSGLAGGPKNIQYF
>TRBV12-3/TRBV12-4|TRBJ1-2|NA|NA
TGTGCCAGCACAGTGACGGGGGGACGTGGCTACACCTTC
CASTVTGGRGYTF
>TRBV2|TRBJ2-2|NA|NA
TGTGCCAGCAGTGAAGGAGATATAGCCCCCGGGGAGCTGTTTTTT
CASSEGDIAPGELFF
>TRBV29-1|TRBJ1-1|few|TRBD1
TGCAGCGTCGGGGGGGGAGACAGGGGGGCTTTCTTT
CSVGGGDRGAFF
>TRBV18|TRBJ2-1|NA|NA
TGTGCCAGCTCCTATTTCGGGAGTGAGCAGTTCTTC
CASSYFGSEQFF
>TRBV9|TRBJ2-6|few|NA
TGTGCCAGCAGCAGAAGGGCCAGGGATTACTCTGGGGCCAACGTCCTGACTTTC
CASSRRARDYSGANVLTF
>TRBV20-1|TRBJ1-2|NA|NA
TGCAGTGCTAGAGAGACAGACCCGATAACTATCTATACCTTC
CSARETDPITIYTF
>TRBV7-9|TRBJ1-1|NA|NA
TGTGCCAGCAGCTACGGGACCGTGAACACTGAAGCTTTCTTT
CASSYGTVNTEAFF
>TRBV4-2|TRBJ2-5|few|TRBD2
TGTGCCAGCAGCCAACAAGCGGGAGTTAACGCTAAGACCCAGTACTTC
CASSQQAGVNAKTQYF
>TRBV6-5|TRBJ1-5|many|NA
TGTGCCAGCAGTTACGGATGGGGCGATGGCCAGCCCCAGCATTTT
CASSYGWGDGQPQHF